The 10 T cell receptor beta chains listed next were all sequenced from one sample in a study of blood T cell repertoires in COVID-19. Sequenced by immunoSEQ multiplex PCR; TCRdb stores in-frame clones only, minus some. This table has about 140,000 clones, roughly 79% appearing once. The material sequenced was PBMCs or T cells enriched from blood (not recorded which). The receptors derive from a woman aged 45-59 years who had recovered from COVID-19.

The V and J genes are TRBV27 and TRBJ2-3, with 12 bases matching TRBD2. CDR1 is MNHEY, CDR2 SMNVEV, per germline (reference sequence). V shed 5 bases and J 5 bases; nucleotides not matched to a gene: 5. This CDR3 has 15 amino acids. CDR3 nucleotides: TGTGCCAGCAGTCTTGCGGGACTAGCGGGAGATACGCAGTATTTT. Translating gives CASSLAGLAGDTQYF.

The DNA for the CDR3 is TGTGCCAGCTCACCGACACCGAACACTGAAGCTTTCTTT. It specifies CASSPTPNTEAFF. The chain uses TRBV18 and TRBJ1-1, with D hard to call. This CDR3 has 13 residues. Germline lookup yields CDR1 KGHSH and CDR2 LQKENI. V was shortened by 3 bases and J by 1 base, with 6 bases between the two germline ends. The whole variable domain, remainder taken from reference TRBV18 and TRBJ1-1, is NAGVMQNPRHLVRRRGQEARLRCSPMKGHSHVYWYRQLPEEGLKFMVYLQKENIIDESGMPKERFSAEFPKEGPSILRIQQVVRGDSAAYFCASSPTPNTEAFFGQGTRLTVV.

The CDR3 DNA is TGTGCCACCAGCGCTAGAGGCACAGATACGCAGTATTTT. Protein sequence: CATSARGTDTQYF. The chain employs TRBV24-1 and TRBJ2-3; D remains unclear. The length of the CDR3 is 13 residues. The germline V gene encodes CDR1 KGHDR and CDR2 SFDVKD. Trimming left V 7 bases short and J 1 base short, with 8 bases between.

The chain employs TRBV11-2 and TRBJ1-6; D is perhaps TRBD1 (5 bases). The CDR3 runs to 16 residues. In germline, CDR1 is SGHAT, CDR2 FQNNGV. The ends were cut back, 7 bases at V and 8 bases at J, with 21 bases in the middle. CDR3 in amino acids: CASTPGRARVDSPLHF. CDR3 nucleotide sequence: TGTGCCAGCACCCCGGGCCGCGCCAGGGTCGATTCACCCCTCCACTTT.

This clone was detected only once. Its ends do not fully match the called genes, so a read error is possible. This CDR3 is CASSLGGEETQYF. In nucleotides, the CDR3 is TGTGCTAGCAGCTTAGGGGGGGAAGAGACCCAGTACTTC. The rearrangement joins TRBV7-7 to TRBJ2-5, with TRBD2 as a possible D gene (7 bases). Germline V gives CDR1 SSHAT, CDR2 FNYEAQ (reference sequence). The CDR3 sequence is 13 residues long.

CDR3 protein: CASRQGDRNTEAFF. The DNA of the CDR3 is TGTGCCAGTAGGCAGGGGGATCGGAACACTGAAGCTTTCTTT. This chain links TRBV19 with TRBJ1-1; TRBD1 aligns across 7 bases. CDR3 length: 14 amino acids. Germline values: CDR1 LNHDA, CDR2 SQIVND (reference sequence). Trimming removed 6 bases from V and 1 base from J; junction bases left unmatched: 5.

The DNA for the CDR3 is TGTGCCAGCAGTTTCCGGGGGATGGGCGAGCAGTACTTC. The encoded protein is CASSFRGMGEQYF. This chain links TRBV7-8 with TRBJ2-7; D is perhaps TRBD2 (6 bases). The CDR3 spans 13 residues. Trimming pared 6 bases from V and 6 bases from J, leaving 15 bases between. The germline V gene has CDR1 SGHVS and CDR2 FQNEAQ.

The V gene is TRBV7-2, the J gene TRBJ2-1; TRBD2 agrees at 7 bases. The CDR3 totals 14 residues. CDR1 is SGHTA and CDR2 is FQGNSA in the germline V gene. Trimming at V came to 5 bases and at J to 4 bases, leaving 5 bases not matched to a gene. CDR3: CASSHGLEYNEQFF. The CDR3 bases are TGTGCCAGCAGCCACGGACTAGAATACAATGAGCAGTTCTTC. Using reference TRBV7-2 and TRBJ2-1 for the parts outside the CDR3, the full variable domain is GAGVSQSPSNKVTEKGKDVELRCDPISGHTALYWYRQSLGQGLEFLIYFQGNSAPDKSGLPSDRFSAERTGGSVSTLTIQRTQQEDSAVYLCASSHGLEYNEQFFGPGTRLTVL.

DNA of the CDR3: TGTGCCAGCAGCTTAGTTCCTAGCGGGGGCAATGAGCAGTTCTTC. This translates into CASSLVPSGGNEQFF. The J gene is TRBJ2-1, the V gene TRBV7-8; 10 bases are a match to TRBD2. This CDR3 contains 15 residues. V lost 1 base to trimming and J lost 6 bases; unmatched junction nucleotides: 3. In germline, CDR1 is SGHVS, CDR2 FQNEAQ. The entire variable domain, with the rest obtained from reference TRBV7-8 and TRBJ2-1, is as follows: GAGVSQSPRYKVAKRGQDVALRCDPISGHVSLFWYQQALGQGPEFLTYFQNEAQLDKSGLPSDRFFAERPEGSVSTLKIQRTQQEDSAVYLCASSLVPSGGNEQFFGPGTRLTVL.

V gene TRBV13 combines with J gene TRBJ2-3; 12 bases line up with TRBD2. This CDR3 has 16 amino acids. In germline, CDR1 is PRHDT, CDR2 FYEKMQ (reference sequence). V gave up 5 bases and J gave up 3 bases; unmatched junction bases: 6. In DNA, the CDR3 is TGTGCCAGCAGCCAACGACTAGCGGGAGTGACAGATACGCAGTATTTT. It is translated as CASSQRLAGVTDTQYF.